This record covers a single TCR beta chain. Its specificity is not known. Profiled with immunoSEQ multiplex PCR; TCRdb holds only in-frame clones, not every one. The table includes 55,000 to 75,000 clones, 81% detected once. At baseline, cycle 4 day 1, and cycle 7 day 1, blood was sampled. V was shortened by 7 bases and J by 5 bases, with 15 bases between the two germline ends. CDR3 length: 15 amino acids. Germline CDR1 is LNHDA and CDR2 is SQIVND (reference sequence). This entry belongs to a study of OX40 agonist ivuxolimab in advanced cancers. Study-wide results and limits: Averaged across samples, CD8+ T cells carried more expanded clones than CD4+ did.

The TCR sequence derives from an adult with an advanced solid tumor such as melanoma, head and neck, liver or kidney cancer. The sample in question was CD4+ or CD8+ T cells sorted from blood, obtained in a trial of the OX40 agonist ivuxolimab. The genes are TRBV19 and TRBJ1-6, with a possible D match to TRBD1 (5 bases). The DNA of the CDR3 is TGTGCCAGTACCCCCATAGCACAGGATAATTCACCCCTCCACTTT. Protein sequence: CASTPIAQDNSPLHF.